This TCR beta chain was documented in a study of blood T cell repertoires in COVID-19. Germline V gene data show CDR1 as SGHVS and CDR2 as FQNEAQ. The length of the CDR3 is 20 residues. The ends lost 5 bases at V and 2 bases at J; junction bases unmatched: 17. This clone was seen only once. Methods used by the authors: How many nucleated cells were present was estimated from reference gene primer amplification. Sequenced by immunoSEQ multiplex PCR; TCRdb stores in-frame clones only, minus some. The V and J calls and clone size were taken over from that table, and D and trimming were inferred from the DNA. The table lists 69,000 or so clones, approximately 82% of them singletons.

The V and J genes are TRBV7-8 and TRBJ2-2; TRBD2 matches at 10 bases. This clonotype originated in a woman of 80 years or more with acute or convalescent COVID-19. Input material: peripheral blood. This CDR3 is CASSPRPGLARGANTGELFF. The CDR3 nucleotides are TGTGCCAGCAGCCCCCGACCGGGACTAGCGAGGGGGGCTAACACCGGGGAGCTGTTTTTT.